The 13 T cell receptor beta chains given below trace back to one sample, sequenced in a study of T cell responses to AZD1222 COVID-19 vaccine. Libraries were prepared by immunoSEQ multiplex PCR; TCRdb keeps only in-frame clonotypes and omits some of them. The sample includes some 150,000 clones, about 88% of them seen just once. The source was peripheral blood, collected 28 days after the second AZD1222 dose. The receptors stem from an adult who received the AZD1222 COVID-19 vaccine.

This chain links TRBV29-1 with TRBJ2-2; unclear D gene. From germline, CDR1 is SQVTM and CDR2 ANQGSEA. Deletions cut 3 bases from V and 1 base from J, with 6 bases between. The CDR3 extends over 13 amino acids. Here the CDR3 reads CSVDLKNTGELFF. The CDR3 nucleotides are TGCAGCGTTGACCTCAAGAACACCGGGGAGCTGTTTTTT.

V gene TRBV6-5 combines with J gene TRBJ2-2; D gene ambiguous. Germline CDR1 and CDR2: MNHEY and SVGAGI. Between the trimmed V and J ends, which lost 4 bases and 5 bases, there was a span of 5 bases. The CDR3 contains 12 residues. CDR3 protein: CASSFGTGELFF. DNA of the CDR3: TGTGCCAGCAGTTTCGGGACCGGGGAGCTGTTTTTT.

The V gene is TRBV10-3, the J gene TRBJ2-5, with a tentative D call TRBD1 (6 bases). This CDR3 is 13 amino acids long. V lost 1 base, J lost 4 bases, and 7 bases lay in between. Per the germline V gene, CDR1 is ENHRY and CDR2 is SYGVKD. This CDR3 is CAISELQGETQYF. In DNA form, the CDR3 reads TGTGCCATCAGTGAGTTACAGGGAGAGACCCAGTACTTC.

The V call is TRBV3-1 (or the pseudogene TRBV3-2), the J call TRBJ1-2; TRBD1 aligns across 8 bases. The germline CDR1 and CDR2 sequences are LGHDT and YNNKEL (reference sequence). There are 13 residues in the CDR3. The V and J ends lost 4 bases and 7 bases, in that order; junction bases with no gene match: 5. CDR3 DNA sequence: TGTGCCAGCAGCCTCCAGGGGGCGCTTGGCTACACCTTC. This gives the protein CASSLQGALGYTF.

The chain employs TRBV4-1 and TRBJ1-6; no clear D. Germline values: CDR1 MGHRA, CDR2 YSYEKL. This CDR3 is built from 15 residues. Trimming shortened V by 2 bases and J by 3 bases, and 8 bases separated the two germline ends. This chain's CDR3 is CASSQLTLYNSPLHF. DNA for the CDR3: TGCGCCAGCAGCCAACTCACACTCTATAATTCACCCCTCCACTTT.

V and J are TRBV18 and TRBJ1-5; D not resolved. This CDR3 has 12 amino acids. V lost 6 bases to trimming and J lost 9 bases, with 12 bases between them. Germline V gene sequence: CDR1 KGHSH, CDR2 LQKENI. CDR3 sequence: CASSTPGGPQHF. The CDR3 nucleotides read TGTGCCAGCTCTACGCCGGGCGGGCCCCAGCATTTT.

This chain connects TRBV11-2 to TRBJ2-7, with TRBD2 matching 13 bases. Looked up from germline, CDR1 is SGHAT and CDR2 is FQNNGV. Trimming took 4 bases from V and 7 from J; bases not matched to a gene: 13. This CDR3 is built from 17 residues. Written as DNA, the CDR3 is TGTGCCAGCAGCTCTCAGACTAGCGGGGGGCCACGGGGAGAGCAGTACTTC. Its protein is CASSSQTSGGPRGEQYF.

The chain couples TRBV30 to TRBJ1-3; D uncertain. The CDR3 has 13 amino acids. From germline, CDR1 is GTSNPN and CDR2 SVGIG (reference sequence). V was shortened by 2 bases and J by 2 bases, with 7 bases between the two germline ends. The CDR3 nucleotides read TGTGCCTGGAGTCGGGTGACTGGAAACACCATATATTTT. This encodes CAWSRVTGNTIYF.

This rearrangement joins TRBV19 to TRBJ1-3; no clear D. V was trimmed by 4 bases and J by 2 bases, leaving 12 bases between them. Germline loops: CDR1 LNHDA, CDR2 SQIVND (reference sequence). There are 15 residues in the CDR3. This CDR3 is CASSSLDYTGNTIYF. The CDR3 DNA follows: TGTGCCAGTAGTAGCTTGGACTATACTGGAAACACCATATATTTT.

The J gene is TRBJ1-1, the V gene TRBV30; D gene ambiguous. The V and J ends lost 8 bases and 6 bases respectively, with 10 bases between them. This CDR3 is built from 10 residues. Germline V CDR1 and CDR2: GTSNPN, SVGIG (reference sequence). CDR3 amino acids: CAGGWSEAFF. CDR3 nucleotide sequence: TGTGCCGGAGGGTGGTCTGAAGCTTTCTTT.

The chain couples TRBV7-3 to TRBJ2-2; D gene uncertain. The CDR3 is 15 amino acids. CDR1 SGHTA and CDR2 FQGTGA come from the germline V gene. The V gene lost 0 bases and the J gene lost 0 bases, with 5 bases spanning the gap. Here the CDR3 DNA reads TGTGCCAGCAGCTTAACACAAACGAACACCGGGGAGCTGTTTTTT. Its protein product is CASSLTQTNTGELFF.

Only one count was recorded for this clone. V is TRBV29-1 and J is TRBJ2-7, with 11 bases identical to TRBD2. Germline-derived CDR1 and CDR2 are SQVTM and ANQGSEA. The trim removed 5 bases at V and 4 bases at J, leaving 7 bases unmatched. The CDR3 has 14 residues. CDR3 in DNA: TGCAGCGTTACTCCCGGGACTAGCGGTTACGAGCAGTACTTC. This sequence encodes CSVTPGTSGYEQYF.

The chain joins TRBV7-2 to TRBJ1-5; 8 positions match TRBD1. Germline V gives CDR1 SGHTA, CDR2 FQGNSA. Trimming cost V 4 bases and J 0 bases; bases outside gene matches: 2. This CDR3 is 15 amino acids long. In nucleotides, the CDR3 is TGTGCCAGCAGCTCAACAGGGGGTAGCAATCAGCCCCAGCATTTT. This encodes CASSSTGGSNQPQHF.